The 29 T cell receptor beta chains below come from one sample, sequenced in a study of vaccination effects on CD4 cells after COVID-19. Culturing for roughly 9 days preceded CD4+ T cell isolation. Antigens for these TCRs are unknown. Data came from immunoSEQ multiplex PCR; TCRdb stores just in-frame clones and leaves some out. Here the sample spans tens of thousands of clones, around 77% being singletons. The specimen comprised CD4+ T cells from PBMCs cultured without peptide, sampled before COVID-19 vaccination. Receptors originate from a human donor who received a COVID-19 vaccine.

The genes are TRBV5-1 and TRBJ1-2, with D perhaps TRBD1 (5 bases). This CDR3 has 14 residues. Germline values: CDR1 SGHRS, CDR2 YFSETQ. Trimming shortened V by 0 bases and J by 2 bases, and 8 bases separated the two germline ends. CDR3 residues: CASSLDGGNYGYTF. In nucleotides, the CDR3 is TGCGCCAGCAGCTTGGACGGGGGAAACTATGGCTACACCTTC.

The CDR3 DNA reads as TGTGCCAGCAACACTGAAGTGGGGGGTGCTGAAAAACTGTTTTTT. Protein: CASNTEVGGAEKLFF. The chain has TRBV6-6 and TRBJ1-4, with a tentative D call TRBD1 (5 bases). The CDR3 has 15 residues. The ends were cut back, 7 bases at V and 7 bases at J, with 19 bases in the middle. From germline, CDR1 is MNHNY and CDR2 SVGAGI (reference sequence).

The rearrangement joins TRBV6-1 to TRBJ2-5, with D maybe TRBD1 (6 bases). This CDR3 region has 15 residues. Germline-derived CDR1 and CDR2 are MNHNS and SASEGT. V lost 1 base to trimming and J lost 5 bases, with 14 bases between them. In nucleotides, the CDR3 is TGTGCCAGCAGTGAAGGGACAGCGGCCCGGGAGACCCAGTACTTC. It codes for CASSEGTAARETQYF.

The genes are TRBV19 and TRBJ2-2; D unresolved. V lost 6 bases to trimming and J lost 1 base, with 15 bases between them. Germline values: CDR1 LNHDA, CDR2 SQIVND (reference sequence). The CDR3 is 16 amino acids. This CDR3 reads CASRLAGTLNTGELFF. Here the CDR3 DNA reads TGTGCCAGTAGGTTGGCAGGAACTCTGAACACCGGGGAGCTGTTTTTT.

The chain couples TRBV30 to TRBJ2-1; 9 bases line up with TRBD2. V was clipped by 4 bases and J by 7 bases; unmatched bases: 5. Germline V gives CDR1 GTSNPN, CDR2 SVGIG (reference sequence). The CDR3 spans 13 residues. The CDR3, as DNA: TGTGCCTGGAACGCGGGGGGGCCGAATGAGCAGTTCTTC. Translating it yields CAWNAGGPNEQFF.

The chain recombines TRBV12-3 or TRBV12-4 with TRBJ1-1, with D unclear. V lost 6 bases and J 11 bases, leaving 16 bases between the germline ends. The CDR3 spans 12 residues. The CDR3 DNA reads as TGTGCCAGCAGCCGGATTCGAGTCGGCGCTTTCTTT. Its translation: CASSRIRVGAFF.

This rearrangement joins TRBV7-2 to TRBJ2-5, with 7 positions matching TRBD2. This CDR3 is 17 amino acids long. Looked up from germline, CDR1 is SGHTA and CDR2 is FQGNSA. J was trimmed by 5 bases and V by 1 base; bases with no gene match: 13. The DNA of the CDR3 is TGTGCCAGCAGCTTAGACTTCTGGGGGGGGAGCGAGGAGACCCAGTACTTC. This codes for CASSLDFWGGSEETQYF.

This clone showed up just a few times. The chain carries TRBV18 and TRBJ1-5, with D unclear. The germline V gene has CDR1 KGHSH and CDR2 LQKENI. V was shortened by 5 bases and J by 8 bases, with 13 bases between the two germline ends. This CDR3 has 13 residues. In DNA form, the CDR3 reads TGTGCCAGCTCAGGAAGGGTGGATGAGCCCCAGCATTTT. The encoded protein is CASSGRVDEPQHF.

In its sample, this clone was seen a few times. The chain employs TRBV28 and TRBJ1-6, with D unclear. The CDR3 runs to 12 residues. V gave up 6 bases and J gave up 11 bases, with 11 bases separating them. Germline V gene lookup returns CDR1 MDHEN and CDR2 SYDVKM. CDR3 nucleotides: TGTGCCAGCAGCACTCATCGAGCACCCCTCCACTTT. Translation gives CASSTHRAPLHF.

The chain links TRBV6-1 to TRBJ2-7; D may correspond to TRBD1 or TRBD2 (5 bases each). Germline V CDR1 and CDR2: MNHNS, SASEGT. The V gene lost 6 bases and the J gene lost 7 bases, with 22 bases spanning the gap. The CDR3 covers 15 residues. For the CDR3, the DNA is TGTGCCAGCAGCTCCGGACAAGGGATTACGGGGGAGCAGTACGTC. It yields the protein CASSSGQGITGEQYV.

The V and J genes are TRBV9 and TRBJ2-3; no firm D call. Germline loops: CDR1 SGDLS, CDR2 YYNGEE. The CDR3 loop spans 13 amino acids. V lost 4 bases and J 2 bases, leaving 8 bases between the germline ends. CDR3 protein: CASSRTNTDTQYF. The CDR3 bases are TGTGCCAGCAGCCGGACCAACACAGATACGCAGTATTTT.

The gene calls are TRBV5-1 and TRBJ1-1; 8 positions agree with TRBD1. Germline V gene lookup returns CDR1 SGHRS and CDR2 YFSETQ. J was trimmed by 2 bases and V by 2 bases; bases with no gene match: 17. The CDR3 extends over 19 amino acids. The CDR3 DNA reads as TGCGCCAGCAGCTTACGGATCAATGATGGACAGGGACTTAACACTGAAGCTTTCTTT. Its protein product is CASSLRINDGQGLNTEAFF.

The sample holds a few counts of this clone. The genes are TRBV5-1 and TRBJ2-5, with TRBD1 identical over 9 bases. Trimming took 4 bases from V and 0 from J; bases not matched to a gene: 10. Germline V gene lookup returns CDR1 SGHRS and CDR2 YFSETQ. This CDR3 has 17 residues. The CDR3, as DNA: TGCGCCAGCAGCATTGGGGACAGGGTTACGTACCAAGAGACCCAGTACTTC. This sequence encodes CASSIGDRVTYQETQYF.

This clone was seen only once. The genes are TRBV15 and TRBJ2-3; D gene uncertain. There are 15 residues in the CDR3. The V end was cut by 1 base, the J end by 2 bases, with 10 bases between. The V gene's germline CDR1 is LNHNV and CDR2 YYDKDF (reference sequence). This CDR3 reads CATSRAASFTDTQYF. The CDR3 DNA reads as TGTGCCACCAGCAGAGCGGCCAGTTTCACAGATACGCAGTATTTT.

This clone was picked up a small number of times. The chain's CDR3 is CASSQTGLNTEAFF. The CDR3 DNA reads TGCGCCAGCAGCCAAACAGGGCTGAACACTGAAGCTTTCTTT. The V gene is TRBV4-1, the J gene TRBJ1-1; TRBD1 might be the D (6 bases). Germline V CDR1 and CDR2: MGHRA, YSYEKL. Trimming cost V 2 bases and J 0 bases, with 7 bases left between them. The CDR3 length is 14 residues.

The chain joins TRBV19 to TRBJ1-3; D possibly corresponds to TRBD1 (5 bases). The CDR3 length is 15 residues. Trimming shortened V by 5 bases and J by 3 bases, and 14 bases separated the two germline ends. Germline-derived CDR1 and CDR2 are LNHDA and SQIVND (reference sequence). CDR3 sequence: CASSGTRGLGNTIYF. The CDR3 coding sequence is TGTGCCAGTAGTGGGACTCGAGGGCTTGGAAACACCATATATTTT.

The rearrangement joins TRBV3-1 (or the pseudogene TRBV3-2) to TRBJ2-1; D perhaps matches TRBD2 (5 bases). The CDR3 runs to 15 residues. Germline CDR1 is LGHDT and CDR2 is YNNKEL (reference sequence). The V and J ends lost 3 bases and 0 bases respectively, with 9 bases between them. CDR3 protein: CASSQALASYNEQFF. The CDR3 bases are TGTGCCAGCAGCCAGGCCCTAGCCTCCTACAATGAGCAGTTCTTC.

Written as DNA, the CDR3 is TGTGCCAGCAGCTTAGTCCCGACTAGCGGAGACGTCTACAATGAGCAGTTCTTC. It codes for CASSLVPTSGDVYNEQFF. The chain joins TRBV13 to TRBJ2-1, with 9 nucleotides matching TRBD2. V was pared by 1 base and J by 3 bases, with 10 bases of the junction left unmatched. The CDR3 covers 18 residues. CDR1 is PRHDT, CDR2 FYEKMQ, per germline (reference sequence).

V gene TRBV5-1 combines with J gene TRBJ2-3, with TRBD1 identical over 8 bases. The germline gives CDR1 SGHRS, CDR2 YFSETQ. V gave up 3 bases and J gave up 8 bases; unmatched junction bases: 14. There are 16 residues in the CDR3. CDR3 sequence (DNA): TGCGCCAGCAGCTGGACGACAGGGGTTGGAGCAGGTACGCAGTATTTT. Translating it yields CASSWTTGVGAGTQYF.

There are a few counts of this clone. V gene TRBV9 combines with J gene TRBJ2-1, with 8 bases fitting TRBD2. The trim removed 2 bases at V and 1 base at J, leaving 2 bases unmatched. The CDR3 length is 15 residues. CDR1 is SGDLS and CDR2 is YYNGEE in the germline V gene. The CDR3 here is CASSVSGDSYNEQFF. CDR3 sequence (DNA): TGTGCCAGCAGCGTTAGCGGGGATTCCTACAATGAGCAGTTCTTC.

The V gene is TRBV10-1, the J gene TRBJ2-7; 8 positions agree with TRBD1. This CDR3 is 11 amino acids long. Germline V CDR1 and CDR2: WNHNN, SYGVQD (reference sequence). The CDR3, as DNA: TGCGCCAGCAGTGAACGACAGGGGAGGTTCGTC. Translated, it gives CASSERQGRFV.

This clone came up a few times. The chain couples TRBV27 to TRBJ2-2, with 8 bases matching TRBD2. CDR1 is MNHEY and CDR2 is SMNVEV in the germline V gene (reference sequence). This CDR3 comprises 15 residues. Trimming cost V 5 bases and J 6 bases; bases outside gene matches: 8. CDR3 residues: CASSRRLAIPGELFF. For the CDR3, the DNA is TGTGCCAGCAGTCGGCGACTAGCGATCCCCGGGGAGCTGTTTTTT.

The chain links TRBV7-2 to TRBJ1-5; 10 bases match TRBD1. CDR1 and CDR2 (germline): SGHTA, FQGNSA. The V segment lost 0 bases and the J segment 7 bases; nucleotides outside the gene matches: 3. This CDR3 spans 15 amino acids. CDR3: CASSLAPGQGQPQHF. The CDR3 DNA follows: TGTGCCAGCAGCTTAGCGCCGGGACAGGGGCAGCCCCAGCATTTT.

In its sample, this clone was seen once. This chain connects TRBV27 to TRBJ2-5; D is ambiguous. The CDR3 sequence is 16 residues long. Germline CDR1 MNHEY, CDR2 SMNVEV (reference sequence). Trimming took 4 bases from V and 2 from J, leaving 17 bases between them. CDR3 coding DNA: TGTGCCAGCAGTTCCGGACGCTACCCCAAACAAGAGACCCAGTACTTC. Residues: CASSSGRYPKQETQYF.

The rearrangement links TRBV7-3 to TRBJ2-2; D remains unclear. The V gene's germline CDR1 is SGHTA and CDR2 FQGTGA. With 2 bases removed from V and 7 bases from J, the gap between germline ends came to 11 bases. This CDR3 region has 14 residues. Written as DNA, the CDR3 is TGTGCCAGCAGCTTAGGGAAGAACGGCGGGGAGCTGTTTTTT. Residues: CASSLGKNGGELFF.

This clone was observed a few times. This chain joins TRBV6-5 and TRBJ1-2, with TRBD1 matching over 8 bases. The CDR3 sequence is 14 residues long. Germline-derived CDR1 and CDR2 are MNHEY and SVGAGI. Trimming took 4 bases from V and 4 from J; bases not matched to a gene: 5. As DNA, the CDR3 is TGTGCCAGCAGTTCGCCAGACAGGGGCTATGGCTACACCTTC. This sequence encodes CASSSPDRGYGYTF.

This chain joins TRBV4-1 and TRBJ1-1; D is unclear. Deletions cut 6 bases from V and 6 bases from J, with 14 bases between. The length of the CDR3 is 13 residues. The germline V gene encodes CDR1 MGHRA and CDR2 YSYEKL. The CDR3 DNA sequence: TGCGCCAGCAGTCTTATAGGGCTGGCTGAAGCTTTCTTT. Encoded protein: CASSLIGLAEAFF.

The CDR3 nucleotides read TGTGCCAGCAGCTTAATCCGGGCGGCGAGCTCTGGAAACACCATATATTTT. Translated, it gives CASSLIRAASSGNTIYF. The chain is built from TRBV11-2 and TRBJ1-3; the D is unclear. V lost 2 bases and J lost 0, with 14 bases in between. CDR3 length: 17 amino acids. The germline CDR1 and CDR2 sequences are SGHAT and FQNNGV.

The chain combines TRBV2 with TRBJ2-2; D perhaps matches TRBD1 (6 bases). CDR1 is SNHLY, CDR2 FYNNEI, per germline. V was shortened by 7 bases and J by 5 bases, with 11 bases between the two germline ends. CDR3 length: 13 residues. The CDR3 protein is CASNPQGTGELFF. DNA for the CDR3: TGTGCCAGCAACCCCCAGGGGACCGGGGAGCTGTTTTTT.